This TCR beta chain stems from a study of OX40 agonist ivuxolimab in advanced cancers. Overall study: Administration of intravenous ivuxolimab to patients occurred every 2 weeks at 0.01 to 10 mg/kg. Patients were roughly 83% male with ages roughly 20 to 90, mean about 65. Study-wide findings and caveats: Determination of antigen specificity was not performed for the expanded peripheral T cells. There was clonal expansion of CD4+ and CD8+ blood T cells by week 6 at 0.1 to 3.0 mg/kg.

Germline values: CDR1 SGHTA, CDR2 FQGNSA. CDR3 length: 17 residues. With 5 bases removed from V and 1 base from J, the gap between germline ends came to 20 bases. The protocol was immunoSEQ multiplex PCR, while the TCRdb copy is restricted to in-frame clones and leaves out a portion. The sample has fewer than 75,000 clones, 91% seen once; the top ten hold less than 2.5%. On this clone: Its antigen is not identified.

The specimen comprised CD4+ or CD8+ T cells sorted from blood, sampled in a trial of the OX40 agonist ivuxolimab. V and J are TRBV7-2 and TRBJ2-5, with a possible D match to TRBD1 (6 bases). The receptor was derived from an adult with an advanced solid tumor such as melanoma, head and neck, liver or kidney cancer. CDR3 residues: CASSPGTGYATQETQYF. The CDR3 nucleotides read TGTGCCAGCAGCCCAGGTACAGGGTACGCAACCCAAGAGACCCAGTACTTC. The variable domain in full, completed from reference TRBV7-2 and TRBJ2-5, reads GAGVSQSPSNKVTEKGKDVELRCDPISGHTALYWYRQSLGQGLEFLIYFQGNSAPDKSGLPSDRFSAERTGGSVSTLTIQRTQQEDSAVYLCASSPGTGYATQETQYFGPGTRLLVL.